The next 15 T cell receptor beta chains were all read from a single sample in a study of human thymus T cells. Sequencing was performed with immunoSEQ multiplex PCR; in TCRdb, only in-frame clones are kept and a portion is missing. The table lists tens of thousands of clones, over 85% of them singletons. Obtained as resections during corrective heart surgery, the thymus tissue was then studied. Material: thymus tissue. The source of these receptors is a girl under three years old with a congenital heart defect but otherwise immunologically healthy.

The chain carries TRBV5-4 and TRBJ2-7; TRBD2 matches at 13 bases. The CDR3 length is 20 residues. CDR1 and CDR2 (germline): SGHNT, YYREEE (reference sequence). The V and J ends lost 3 bases and 4 bases, in that order; junction bases with no gene match: 19. The CDR3, as DNA: TGTGCCAGCAGCTGGGGACTCCCAGAAACTAGCGGGAGGGCTGGTTACGAGCAGTACTTC. Amino acid sequence: CASSWGLPETSGRAGYEQYF. Combining the CDR3 with reference TRBV5-4 and TRBJ2-7 gives the whole variable domain ETGVTQSPTHLIKTRGQQVTLRCSSQSGHNTVSWYQQALGQGPQFIFQYYREEENGRGNFPPRFSGLQFPNYSSELNVNALELDDSALYLCASSWGLPETSGRAGYEQYFGPGTRLTVT.

The chain has TRBV7-2 and TRBJ2-4; a weak D match, TRBD1 (6 bases). With 3 bases removed from V and 0 bases from J, the gap between germline ends came to 12 bases. The CDR3 totals 16 residues. Germline V lookup: CDR1 SGHTA, CDR2 FQGNSA. Here the CDR3 DNA reads TGTGCCAGCAGCTTCCGATGGACAGAAGCCAAAAACATTCAGTACTTC. Its protein product is CASSFRWTEAKNIQYF. The entire variable domain, with the rest obtained from reference TRBV7-2 and TRBJ2-4, is as follows: GAGVSQSPSNKVTEKGKDVELRCDPISGHTALYWYRQSLGQGLEFLIYFQGNSAPDKSGLPSDRFSAERTGGSVSTLTIQRTQQEDSAVYLCASSFRWTEAKNIQYFGAGTRLSVL.

To note about this clone: The CDR3 ends on some other residue instead of the conserved phenylalanine or tryptophan, so this is likely a read error. This chain uses TRBV4-3 with TRBJ1-2; 8 nucleotides line up with TRBD1. V was clipped by 1 base and J by 7 bases; unmatched bases: 14. The germline V gene has CDR1 LGHNA and CDR2 YSLEER. The CDR3 is made up of 17 amino acids. The CDR3 coding sequence is TGCGCCAGCAGCCAAGGGACAGGGTGTGAGGTCTATTGTGGCTACACCCTC. Its protein product is CASSQGTGCEVYCGYTL.

J is TRBJ2-5 and V is TRBV4-3; a weak D match, TRBD1 (6 bases). V lost 2 bases to trimming and J lost 4 bases, with 11 bases between them. Germline assignment: CDR1 LGHNA and CDR2 YSLEER. The CDR3 spans 14 residues. The DNA of the CDR3 is TGCGCCAGCAGCCAATACAGGGTAGGAGAGACCCAGTACTTC. Amino acids: CASSQYRVGETQYF.

The genes are TRBV19 and TRBJ2-5; D gene uncertain. The ends were cut back, 1 base at V and 3 bases at J, with 6 bases in the middle. There are 13 residues in the CDR3. Per the germline V gene, CDR1 is LNHDA and CDR2 is SQIVND (reference sequence). DNA of the CDR3: TGTGCCAGTAGTATAGTCTCAGAAGAGACCCAGTACTTC. Encoded protein: CASSIVSEETQYF.

This clone has a single count. This CDR3 is also generated by other DNA sequences in the sample. The chain employs TRBV18 and TRBJ2-5; D gene ambiguous. The CDR3 has 11 residues. The germline V and J ends were trimmed by 3 bases and 1 base, with 0 bases remaining between them. Per germline, CDR1 KGHSH and CDR2 LQKENI. In DNA, the CDR3 is TGTGCCAGCTCACCCCAAGAGACCCAGTACTTC. This translates into CASSPQETQYF.

This chain joins TRBV18 and TRBJ2-5; D might be TRBD2 (6 bases). The CDR3 spans 13 residues. Trimming left V 2 bases short and J 4 bases short, with 8 bases between. Per germline, CDR1 KGHSH and CDR2 LQKENI. The CDR3, as DNA: TGTGCCAGCTCACCAGGGGGAGGAGAGACCCAGTACTTC. It yields the protein CASSPGGGETQYF.

The chain joins TRBV4-1 to TRBJ2-7; 13 bases line up with TRBD2. The CDR3 totals 16 residues. Germline lookup yields CDR1 MGHRA and CDR2 YSYEKL. V trimming: 6 bases; J trimming: 6 bases; junction bases outside the gene matches: 11. DNA for the CDR3: TGCGCCAGCAGTCACCTCGGACTAGCGGGAGAAACCGAGCAGTACTTC. The encoded protein is CASSHLGLAGETEQYF.

CDR3 sequence (DNA): TGTGCCAGCAGTTTATCTACCCTAGGGGATGAGCAGTACTTC. This codes for CASSLSTLGDEQYF. J is TRBJ2-7 and V is TRBV28; possibly TRBD1 for D (5 bases). Trimming shortened V by 1 base and J by 7 bases, and 14 bases separated the two germline ends. Germline loops: CDR1 MDHEN, CDR2 SYDVKM. The CDR3 spans 14 residues.

DNA of the CDR3: TGTGCCAGCAGCCTGTATTCCCGGGACACAAAAGAGACCCAGTACTTC. Protein: CASSLYSRDTKETQYF. The J gene is TRBJ2-5, the V gene TRBV14; TRBD1 might be the D (6 bases). Germline CDR1 reads SGHDN; CDR2 reads FVKESK. Trimming removed 4 bases from V and 3 bases from J, with 18 bases in between. The CDR3 is made up of 16 amino acids. The full variable domain, completed using reference TRBV14 and TRBJ2-5, is EAGVTQFPSHSVIEKGQTVTLRCDPISGHDNLYWYRRVMGKEIKFLLHFVKESKQDESGMPNNRFLAERTGGTYSTLKVQPAELEDSGVYFCASSLYSRDTKETQYFGPGTRLLVL.

The genes are TRBV28 and TRBJ1-5; D might be TRBD1 (5 bases). Trimming removed 3 bases at V and 4 bases at J, with 13 bases between. Per the germline V gene, CDR1 is MDHEN and CDR2 is SYDVKM. The CDR3 runs to 15 residues. The CDR3 DNA follows: TGTGCCAGCAGTTTCGGGACTTCTCTTAATCAGCCCCAGCATTTT. Its protein product is CASSFGTSLNQPQHF.

The chain carries TRBV6-1 and TRBJ2-1, with unresolved D. Germline V gives CDR1 MNHNS, CDR2 SASEGT. The CDR3 sequence is 11 residues long. Trimming removed 6 bases at V and 11 bases at J, with 11 bases between. The CDR3 coding sequence is TGTGCCAGCAGCCTCGACTTTCAGCAGTTCTTC. Translating it yields CASSLDFQQFF.

The V and J genes are TRBV6-1 and TRBJ2-1; D gene unclear. This CDR3 has 14 residues. V lost 0 bases and J lost 0, with 3 bases in between. Germline CDR1 reads MNHNS; CDR2 reads SASEGT. The CDR3 loop is CASSEAPSYNEQFF. The DNA of the CDR3 is TGTGCCAGCAGTGAAGCCCCCTCCTACAATGAGCAGTTCTTC.

This chain links TRBV7-2 with TRBJ2-5, with 8 nucleotides matching TRBD1. Germline V gene sequence: CDR1 SGHTA, CDR2 FQGNSA. The trim removed 4 bases at V and 5 bases at J, leaving 6 bases unmatched. The CDR3 loop spans 14 amino acids. The CDR3 protein is CASSWAGGAETQYF. DNA for the CDR3: TGTGCCAGCAGCTGGGCAGGGGGCGCGGAGACCCAGTACTTC.

V and J are TRBV11-2 and TRBJ2-2; unclear D gene. This CDR3 is 13 amino acids long. V was clipped by 10 bases and J by 6 bases, with 15 bases between them. Germline loops: CDR1 SGHAT, CDR2 FQNNGV. CDR3 bases: TGTGCCACCCCTGGTAGCCGCCCCGGGGAGCTGTTTTTT. It translates to CATPGSRPGELFF. Looking up the rest from reference TRBV11-2 and TRBJ2-2 gives the full variable domain: EAGVAQSPRYKIIEKRQSVAFWCNPISGHATLYWYQQILGQGPKLLIQFQNNGVVDDSQLPKDRFSAERLKGVDSTLKIQPAKLEDSAVYLCATPGSRPGELFFGEGSRLTVL.